This T cell receptor (beta chain) was documented in a study of T cells after yellow fever vaccination. Study-level points and caveats: A faster peak, day 5 versus 15, was reached by the weaker secondary response.

This clonotype was detected many times. V was pared by 6 bases and J by 4 bases, with 9 bases between. The CDR3 loop spans 12 amino acids. One entry per CDR3 protein results from TCRdb running MiXCR on the 5' RACE reads. Seen here are fewer than 100,000 distinct CDR3 sequences, more than 7.5% observed once, and the top ten hold about 15%. The rearrangement joins TRBV12-3 or TRBV12-4 to TRBJ1-1, with D maybe TRBD1 (6 bases). The sample here was CD8+ T cells not binding an NS4B(214-222) dextramer, sorted from PBMCs, taken roughly 15 days after the first yellow fever vaccination. This TCR was recovered from a man between 18 and 35 years old who received the YFV17D yellow fever vaccine. The CDR3 DNA reads as TGTGCCAGCAGCTCAGGGGTCACTGAAGCTTTCTTT. Residues: CASSSGVTEAFF.